In its sample, the clone carrying this T cell receptor (beta chain) is medium-sized. Its antigen is not identified. CDR1 and CDR2 (germline): LGHNA, YSLEER. The CDR3 spans 16 residues. V was cut by 0 bases and J by 5 bases, with 16 bases left in between. Unique molecular identifiers tagged the TCRbeta library. TCRdb re-derived calls from the PCR reads in MiXCR, one entry per CDR3 protein. This sample yields more than 15,000 distinct CDR3 sequences, of which roughly 5.3% are seen a single time; approximately 6.9% belongs to the top ten. The source of the sample is a study of T-cell reconstitution after alpha-beta-depleted transplantation in children. General study results and limits: After one year, T-cell counts and TCRbeta diversity mostly came from new T cells.

The V and J genes are TRBV4-3 and TRBJ2-5; D remains unclear. Source: PBMCs, taken before TCRalphabeta/CD19-depleted stem cell transplant. The receptor was derived from a boy aged 5 to 17 with acute lymphoblastic leukemia, due to receive a stem cell transplant. CDR3: CASSQEVGPKGETQYF. In nucleotides, the CDR3 is TGCGCCAGCAGCCAAGAAGTAGGCCCCAAAGGGGAGACCCAGTACTTC.